This TCR beta chain was obtained from a study of early T cells in non-severe SARS-CoV-2 infection. About the research overall: Sequencing of bulk RNA from unsorted whole blood was done, without chain pairing.

This CDR3 is 13 amino acids long. Germline V CDR1 and CDR2: DFQATT, SNEGSKA (reference sequence). V was trimmed by 5 bases and J by 9 bases, leaving 17 bases between them. This clonotype occurred many times. The TCR library protocol attached unique molecular identifiers to the individual cDNA molecules. Via MiXCR, TCRdb re-called the 5' RACE reads, giving one row per CDR3 protein. This sample has roughly 51,000 distinct CDR3 sequences; approximately 6.2% occur once, and the top ten carry 3.9%. The receptor was derived from an adult who was a healthcare worker with PCR-confirmed SARS-CoV-2 infection or an uninfected control (not recorded which). Specimen: whole blood. V is TRBV20-1 and J is TRBJ2-4; TRBD1 might be the D (5 bases). CDR3 sequence: CSAPPSGQGIQYF. The CDR3, as DNA: TGCAGTGCTCCCCCCTCAGGGCAGGGCATTCAGTACTTC.